This T cell receptor (beta chain) was captured in a study of CD8 T cells in ankylosing spondylitis. Study-level points and caveats: One TCR beta motif, made up of eight or nine highly homologous variants, appeared characteristic of ankylosing spondylitis blood.

This clonotype appeared many times. The target antigen is unknown. TCRdb reprocessed the 5' RACE reads via MiXCR and lists one record per CDR3 protein. The repertoire holds about 220,000 distinct CDR3 sequences, more than 25% seen once, with around 6.3% in the top ten. Per the germline V gene, CDR1 is DFQATT and CDR2 is SNEGSKA (reference sequence). There are 13 residues in the CDR3. The germline V and J ends were trimmed by 1 base and 4 bases, with 9 bases remaining between them. The sequence was collected from a male donor with ankylosing spondylitis or in good health (not recorded which). The specimen was blood, either unsorted or a sorted T cell fraction (not recorded which). The chain joins TRBV20-1 to TRBJ2-3, with D perhaps matching TRBD1 or TRBD2 (5 bases each). The CDR3 nucleotides are TGCAGTGCTAGAGTTGGGGGACCAGATACGCAGTATTTT. This sequence encodes CSARVGGPDTQYF.